These 4 T cell receptor beta chains share one sample of origin, sequenced in a study of cytotoxic CD8 clonotypes in ibrutinib-treated CLL. Sequencing was performed with immunoSEQ multiplex PCR; in TCRdb, only in-frame clones are kept and a portion is missing. The table shows about 200,000 clones, with about four fifths occurring only once. The starting material was PBMCs, obtained after 12 months of ibrutinib treatment. The receptors derive from a human donor with chronic lymphocytic leukemia.

The chain carries TRBV30 and TRBJ2-2; D call uncertain. The CDR3 contains 20 residues. Trimming removed 1 base at V and 3 bases at J, with 27 bases between. Germline CDR1 and CDR2: GTSNPN and SVGIG (reference sequence). The CDR3 DNA reads TGTGCCTGGAGTGCCCCCCGTGGGGTAGCCAAGAGCCAAGACACCGGGGAGCTGTTTTTT. Amino acids: CAWSAPRGVAKSQDTGELFF.

This clone has a single count. This chain links TRBV6-1 with TRBJ2-2; D is ambiguous. The V end was cut by 1 base, the J end by 5 bases, with 8 bases between. CDR1 and CDR2 (germline): MNHNS, SASEGT. CDR3 length: 14 amino acids. Written as DNA, the CDR3 is TGTGCCAGCAGTGAAGGAGTGGCTACCGGGGAGCTGTTTTTT. Protein: CASSEGVATGELFF.

The CDR3 loop is CASSSQDTRDTQYF. CDR3 DNA sequence: TGTGCCAGCAGCTCTCAGGACACTAGGGATACGCAGTATTTT. The chain carries TRBV13 and TRBJ2-3; either TRBD1 or TRBD2 may supply D (5 bases each). The CDR3 loop spans 14 amino acids. With 4 bases removed from V and 6 bases from J, the gap between germline ends came to 14 bases. Looked up from germline, CDR1 is PRHDT and CDR2 is FYEKMQ (reference sequence).

This clone was observed a handful of times. Possible read error: a much larger clone is one base away. The V gene is TRBV6-5, the J gene TRBJ1-1; D possibly corresponds to TRBD1 (6 bases). The germline V and J ends were trimmed by 5 bases and 1 base, with 8 bases remaining between them. Germline V gene data show CDR1 as MNHEY and CDR2 as SVGAGI. CDR3 length: 13 amino acids. The CDR3: CASSRTENTEAFF. CDR3 DNA: TGTGCCAGCAGTCGGACAGAGAACACTGAAGCTTTCTTT.